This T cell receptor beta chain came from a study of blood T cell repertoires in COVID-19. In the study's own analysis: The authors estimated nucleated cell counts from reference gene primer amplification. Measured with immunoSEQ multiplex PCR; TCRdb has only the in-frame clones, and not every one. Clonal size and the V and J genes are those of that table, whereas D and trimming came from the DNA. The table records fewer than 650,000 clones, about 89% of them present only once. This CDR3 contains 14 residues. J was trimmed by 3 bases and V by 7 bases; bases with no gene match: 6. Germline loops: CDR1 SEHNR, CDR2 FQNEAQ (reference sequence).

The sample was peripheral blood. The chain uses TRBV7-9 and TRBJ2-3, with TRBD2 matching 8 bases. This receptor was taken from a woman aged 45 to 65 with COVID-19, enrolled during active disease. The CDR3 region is CASNMAGGTDTQYF. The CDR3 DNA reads TGTGCCAGCAATATGGCGGGGGGTACAGATACGCAGTATTTT.